One and the same sample provided the 10 T cell receptor beta chains below, sequenced in a study of identifying expanded T cells in peripheral blood. Using immunoSEQ multiplex PCR, the repertoire was profiled, and TCRdb retains in-frame clones only, with some absent. The table has roughly 100,000 clones, around nine tenths seen once. The specimen sequenced was blood. The receptors come from a person aged 18 to 69 in good health.

The chain couples TRBV6-5 to TRBJ2-7; TRBD2 matches at 7 bases. The ends lost 4 bases at V and 3 bases at J; junction bases unmatched: 6. Germline V gene data show CDR1 as MNHEY and CDR2 as SVGAGI. The CDR3 runs 14 residues. The CDR3 coding sequence is TGTGCCAGCAGTTCGTCGGGGGGAGGCTACGAGCAGTACTTC. Translating gives CASSSSGGGYEQYF.

The genes are TRBV7-2 and TRBJ2-7; D is possibly TRBD1 (6 bases). CDR3 length: 14 amino acids. Trimming took off 6 bases at V and 0 bases at J, with 12 bases between the two ends. Germline CDR1 SGHTA, CDR2 FQGNSA. This chain's CDR3 is CASRSTGLSYEQYF. CDR3 sequence (DNA): TGTGCCAGCAGATCGACAGGCCTCTCCTACGAGCAGTACTTC.

This clone was seen only a few times. The chain couples TRBV13 to TRBJ2-7; 8 bases align to TRBD1. The germline V gene has CDR1 PRHDT and CDR2 FYEKMQ (reference sequence). Trimming took 5 bases from V and 3 from J; bases not matched to a gene: 6. CDR3 length equals 14 residues. CDR3 region: CASSQTDRDYEQYF. In nucleotides, the CDR3 is TGTGCCAGCAGCCAAACGGACAGGGACTACGAGCAGTACTTC. The variable domain in full, with the rest retrieved from reference TRBV13 and TRBJ2-7, is AAGVIQSPRHLIKEKRETATLKCYPIPRHDTVYWYQQGPGQDPQFLISFYEKMQSDKGSIPDRFSAQQFSDYHSELNMSSLELGDSALYFCASSQTDRDYEQYFGPGTRLTVT.

This rearrangement joins TRBV11-2 to TRBJ2-7; D perhaps matches TRBD1 (5 bases). V was shortened by 0 bases and J by 3 bases, with 15 bases between the two germline ends. Germline values: CDR1 SGHAT, CDR2 FQNNGV. The CDR3 runs to 16 residues. CDR3 coding DNA: TGTGCCAGCAGCTTAGAGGGGCAGGTAGGCAACTACGAGCAGTACTTC. Protein sequence: CASSLEGQVGNYEQYF.

V gene TRBV5-6 combines with J gene TRBJ2-3; TRBD1 matches 8 bases. Germline CDR1 reads SGHDT; CDR2 reads YYEEEE. CDR3 length: 15 amino acids. V dropped 0 bases and J dropped 1; count of bases not matched to a gene: 1. The CDR3 coding sequence is TGTGCCAGCAGCTTGGACAGGGGGGGCACAGATACGCAGTATTTT. Residues: CASSLDRGGTDTQYF.

The chain joins TRBV5-1 to TRBJ2-3; possible D gene TRBD2, 7 bases. The CDR3 contains 16 residues. The V end was cut by 5 bases, the J end by 3 bases, with 19 bases between. In germline, CDR1 is SGHRS, CDR2 YFSETQ. The CDR3 sequence: CASRPQYGGTTDTQYF. The CDR3 region has the DNA TGCGCCAGCAGGCCCCAATACGGGGGGACAACAGATACGCAGTATTTT.

The CDR3 DNA sequence: TGTGCCAGCTCTCTCGCACAGGGCCAATCACCCCTCCACTTT. Its translation: CASSLAQGQSPLHF. The chain carries TRBV18 and TRBJ1-6; a weak D match, TRBD1 (6 bases). Between the trimmed V and J ends, which lost 6 bases and 10 bases, there was a span of 16 bases. Germline values: CDR1 KGHSH, CDR2 LQKENI. This CDR3 region has 14 residues.

This chain connects TRBV21-1 to TRBJ1-5. TRBV21-1 is shown as a pseudogene. CDR3 length equals 20 residues. Here the CDR3 reads CASSTRGTRKAPHGNQPQHF. In DNA, the CDR3 is TGTGCCAGCAGCACCCGGGGTACCAGGAAGGCCCCGCATGGCAATCAGCCCCAGCATTTT.

This rearrangement joins TRBV7-9 to TRBJ2-3, with a tentative D call TRBD2 (6 bases). Trimming shortened V by 5 bases and J by 4 bases, and 10 bases separated the two germline ends. The CDR3 runs 13 residues. The V gene's germline CDR1 is SEHNR and CDR2 FQNEAQ (reference sequence). CDR3 loop: CASSHGGADTQYF. The CDR3 nucleotides are TGTGCCAGCAGCCACGGCGGGGCAGATACGCAGTATTTT.

V is TRBV27 and J is TRBJ2-1, with TRBD2 matching over 7 bases. V lost 3 bases and J lost 7; bases outside the gene matches: 0. This CDR3 has 12 residues. Germline V gene sequence: CDR1 MNHEY, CDR2 SMNVEV (reference sequence). CDR3 nucleotides: TGTGCCAGCAGTTTCGGGGGGAATGAGCAGTTCTTC. Protein sequence: CASSFGGNEQFF.